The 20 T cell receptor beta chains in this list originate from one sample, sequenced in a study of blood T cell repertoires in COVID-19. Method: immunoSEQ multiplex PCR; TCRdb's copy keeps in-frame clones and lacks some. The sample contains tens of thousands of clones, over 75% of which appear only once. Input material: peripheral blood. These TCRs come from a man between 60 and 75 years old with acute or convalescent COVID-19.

CDR3 sequence reads: CASRALGTAYGYTF. The CDR3 DNA sequence: TGCGCCAGCAGAGCACTCGGGACAGCCTATGGCTACACCTTC. This chain links TRBV5-1 with TRBJ1-2, with TRBD1 matching over 7 bases. V gave up 5 bases and J gave up 4 bases; unmatched junction bases: 8. This CDR3 region has 14 residues. CDR1 is SGHRS, CDR2 YFSETQ, per germline.

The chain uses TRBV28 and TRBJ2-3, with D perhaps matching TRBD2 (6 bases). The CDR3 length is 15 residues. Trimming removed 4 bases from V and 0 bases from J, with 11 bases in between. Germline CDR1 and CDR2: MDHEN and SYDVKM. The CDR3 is CASSWDGTSTDTQYF. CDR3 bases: TGTGCCAGCAGTTGGGACGGGACTAGCACAGATACGCAGTATTTT.

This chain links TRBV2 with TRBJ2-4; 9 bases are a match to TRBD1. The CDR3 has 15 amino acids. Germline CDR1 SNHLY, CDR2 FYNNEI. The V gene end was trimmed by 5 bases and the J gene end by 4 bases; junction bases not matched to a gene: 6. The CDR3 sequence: CASSTGGGGKNIQYF. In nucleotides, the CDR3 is TGTGCCAGCAGTACAGGGGGCGGTGGGAAAAACATTCAGTACTTC.

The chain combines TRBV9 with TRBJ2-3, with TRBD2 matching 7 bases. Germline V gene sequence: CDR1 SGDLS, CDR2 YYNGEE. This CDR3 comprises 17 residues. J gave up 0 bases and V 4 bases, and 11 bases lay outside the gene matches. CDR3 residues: CASSHGERGPSTDTQYF. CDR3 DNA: TGTGCCAGCAGCCATGGTGAGCGGGGCCCTAGCACAGATACGCAGTATTTT.

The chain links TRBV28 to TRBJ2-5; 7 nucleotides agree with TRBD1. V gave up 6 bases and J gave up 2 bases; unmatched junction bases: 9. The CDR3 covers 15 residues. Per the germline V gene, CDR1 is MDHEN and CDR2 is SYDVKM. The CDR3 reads CASRRPDRVQETQYF. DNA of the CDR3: TGTGCCAGCAGGAGACCCGACAGGGTTCAAGAGACCCAGTACTTC.

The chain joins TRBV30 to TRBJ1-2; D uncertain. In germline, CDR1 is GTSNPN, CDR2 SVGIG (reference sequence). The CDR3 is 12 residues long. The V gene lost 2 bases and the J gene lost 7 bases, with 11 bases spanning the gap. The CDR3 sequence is CAWSPQERGYTF. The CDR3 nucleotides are TGTGCCTGGAGTCCCCAAGAGCGTGGCTACACCTTC.

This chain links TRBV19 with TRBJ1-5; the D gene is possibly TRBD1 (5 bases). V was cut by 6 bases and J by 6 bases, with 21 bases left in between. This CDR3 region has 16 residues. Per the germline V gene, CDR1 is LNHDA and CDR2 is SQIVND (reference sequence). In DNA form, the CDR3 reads TGTGCCAGTAGAAACGCGGCACGGGGGGGGAGTCAGCCCCAGCATTTT. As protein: CASRNAARGGSQPQHF. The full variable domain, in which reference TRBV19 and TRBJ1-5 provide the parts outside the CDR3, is DGGITQSPKYLFRKEGQNVTLSCEQNLNHDAMYWYRQDPGQGLRLIYYSQIVNDFQKGDIAEGYSVSREKKESFPLTVTSAQKNPTAFYLCASRNAARGGSQPQHFGDGTRLSIL.

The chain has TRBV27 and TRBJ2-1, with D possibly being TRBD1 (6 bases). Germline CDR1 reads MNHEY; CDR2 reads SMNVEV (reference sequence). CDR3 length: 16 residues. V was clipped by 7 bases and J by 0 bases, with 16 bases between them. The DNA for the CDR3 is TGTGCCAGCATCCAACAGGGCTGGGGCTCCTACAATGAGCAGTTCTTC. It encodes CASIQQGWGSYNEQFF.

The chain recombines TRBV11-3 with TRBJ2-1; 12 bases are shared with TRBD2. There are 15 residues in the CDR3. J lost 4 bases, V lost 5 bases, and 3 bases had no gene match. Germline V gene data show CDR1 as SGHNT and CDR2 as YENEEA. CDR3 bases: TGTGCCAGCAGCGCCGGGACTAGCGGGTACAATGAGCAGTTCTTC. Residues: CASSAGTSGYNEQFF.

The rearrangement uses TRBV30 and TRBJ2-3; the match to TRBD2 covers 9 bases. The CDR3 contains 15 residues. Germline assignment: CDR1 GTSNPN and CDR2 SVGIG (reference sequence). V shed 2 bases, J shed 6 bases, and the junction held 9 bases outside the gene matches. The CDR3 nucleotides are TGTGCCTGGAGTAGGGGTAGCGGGGGCGGGGATACGCAGTATTTT. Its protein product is CAWSRGSGGGDTQYF.

This CDR3 reads CASSLYGGYEQYF. The CDR3 DNA sequence: TGTGCCAGCAGCTTATACGGGGGCTACGAGCAGTACTTC. The J gene is TRBJ2-7, the V gene TRBV11-2; a weak D match, TRBD2 (6 bases). V gave up 2 bases and J gave up 3 bases, with 8 bases separating them. The germline V gene has CDR1 SGHAT and CDR2 FQNNGV. This CDR3 is built from 13 residues.

The CDR3 here is CAISDGTSGGFEQFF. The CDR3 nucleotides are TGTGCCATCTCTGACGGGACTAGCGGGGGGTTTGAGCAGTTCTTC. The chain carries TRBV15 and TRBJ2-1; 15 bases are a match to TRBD2. After removal of 10 bases from V and 9 bases from J, the junction contained 10 bases not matched to a gene. The CDR3 is 15 residues long. The germline V gene encodes CDR1 LNHNV and CDR2 YYDKDF (reference sequence).

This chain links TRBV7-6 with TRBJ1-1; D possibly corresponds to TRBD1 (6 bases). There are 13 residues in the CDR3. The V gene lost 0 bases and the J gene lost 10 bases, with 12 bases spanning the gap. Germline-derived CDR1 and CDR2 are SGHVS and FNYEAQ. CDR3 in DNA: TGTGCCAGCAGCTTAGCCGACAGGAAGGCAGCTTTCTTT. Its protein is CASSLADRKAAFF.

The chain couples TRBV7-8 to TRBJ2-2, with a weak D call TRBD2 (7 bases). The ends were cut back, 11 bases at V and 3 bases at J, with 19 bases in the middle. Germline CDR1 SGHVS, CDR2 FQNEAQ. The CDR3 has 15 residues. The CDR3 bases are TGTGCCGGTAGGGGGGGCGGTGGATACACCGGGGAGCTGTTTTTT. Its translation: CAGRGGGGYTGELFF.

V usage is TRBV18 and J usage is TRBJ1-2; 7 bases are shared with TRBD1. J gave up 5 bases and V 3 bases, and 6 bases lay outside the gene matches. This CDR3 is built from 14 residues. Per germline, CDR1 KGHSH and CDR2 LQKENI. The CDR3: CASSPDRSEYGYTF. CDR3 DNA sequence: TGTGCCAGCTCACCGGACAGGTCGGAATATGGCTACACCTTC.

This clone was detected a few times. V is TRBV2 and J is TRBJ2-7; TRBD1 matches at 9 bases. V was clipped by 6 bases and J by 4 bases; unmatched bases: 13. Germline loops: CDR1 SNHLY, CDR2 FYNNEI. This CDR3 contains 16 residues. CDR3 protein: CASRKTTGTGWYEQYF. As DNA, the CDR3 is TGTGCCAGCAGGAAAACTACCGGGACAGGGTGGTACGAGCAGTACTTC. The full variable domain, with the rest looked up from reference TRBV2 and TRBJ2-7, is EPEVTQTPSHQVTQMGQEVILRCVPISNHLYFYWYRQILGQKVEFLVSFYNNEISEKSEIFDDQFSVERPDGSNFTLKIRSTKLEDSAMYFCASRKTTGTGWYEQYFGPGTRLTVT.

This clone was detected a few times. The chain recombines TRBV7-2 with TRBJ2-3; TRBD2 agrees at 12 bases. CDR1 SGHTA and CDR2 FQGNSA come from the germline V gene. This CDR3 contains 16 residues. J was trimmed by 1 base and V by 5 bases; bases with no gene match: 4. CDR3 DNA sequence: TGTGCCAGCAGCACTTGGACTAGCGGGGGCACAGATACGCAGTATTTT. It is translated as CASSTWTSGGTDTQYF.

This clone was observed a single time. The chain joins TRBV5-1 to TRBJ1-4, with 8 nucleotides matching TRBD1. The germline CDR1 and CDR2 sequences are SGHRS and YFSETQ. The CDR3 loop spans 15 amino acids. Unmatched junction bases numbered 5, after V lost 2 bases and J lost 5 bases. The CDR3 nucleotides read TGCGCCAGCAGCTTTTGGGGACAGGTCAATGAAAAACTGTTTTTT. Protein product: CASSFWGQVNEKLFF.

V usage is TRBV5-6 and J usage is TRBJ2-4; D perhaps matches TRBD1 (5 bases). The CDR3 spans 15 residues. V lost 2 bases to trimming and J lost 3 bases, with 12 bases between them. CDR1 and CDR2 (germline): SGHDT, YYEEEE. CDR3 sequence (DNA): TGTGCCAGCAGCTTTCTCGACAGCGACAAAAACATTCAGTACTTC. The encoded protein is CASSFLDSDKNIQYF.

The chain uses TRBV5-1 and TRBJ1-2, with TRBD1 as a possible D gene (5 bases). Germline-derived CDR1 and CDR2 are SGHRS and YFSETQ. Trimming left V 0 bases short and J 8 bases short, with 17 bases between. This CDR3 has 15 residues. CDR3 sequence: CASSLAWDSLGGYTF. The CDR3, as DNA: TGCGCCAGCAGCTTGGCTTGGGACTCCCTGGGGGGCTACACCTTC.